One sample yielded the 26 T cell receptor beta chains listed below, sequenced in a study of regulatory T cells in long-lasting Graves disease. With iRepertoire HTBI primers and Arm-PCR of CDR3 regions, TCR beta libraries were built. TCRdb analysed the multiplex PCR reads with MiXCR anew, one entry per CDR3 protein. The data contain more than 450,000 distinct CDR3 sequences, under 20% of them singletons. The time point: newly diagnosed GD, antithyroid drugs for less than 3 months. The authors made the TCR library using RNA they extracted from PBMCs. These records were also assigned to another study, of T cells in Graves' hyperthyroidism and ophthalmopathy.

The specimen was peripheral blood mononuclear cells (PBMCs), collected at new diagnosis, from a patient treated with antithyroid drugs. Every receptor here comes from a man aged 35 to 55 with Graves disease.

The V gene is TRBV5-1, the J gene TRBJ2-1; 9 bases map to TRBD2. The CDR3 is made up of 14 amino acids. The junction had 8 bases not matched to a gene; V was cut back by 5 bases and J by 8 bases. Germline values: CDR1 SGHRS, CDR2 YFSETQ. CDR3 sequence reads: CASSIFAGGDEQFF. CDR3 coding DNA: TGCGCCAGCAGTATTTTCGCGGGAGGGGATGAGCAGTTCTTC.

This clonotype appeared a few times. The J gene is TRBJ1-4, the V gene TRBV7-9, with D unclear. This CDR3 contains 15 residues. Germline loops: CDR1 SEHNR, CDR2 FQNEAQ (reference sequence). Trimming pared 5 bases from V and 8 bases from J, leaving 18 bases between. For the CDR3, the DNA is TGTGCCAGCAGCGACACTAATAGGCAAAACGAAAAACTGTTTTTT. Amino acid sequence: CASSDTNRQNEKLFF.

The rearrangement links TRBV30 to TRBJ2-7, with D possibly being TRBD2 (6 bases). Germline assignment: CDR1 GTSNPN and CDR2 SVGIG (reference sequence). The CDR3 sequence is 11 residues long. Trimming cost V 5 bases and J 6 bases, with 11 bases left between them. Here the CDR3 DNA reads TGTGCCTGGGGGAGGTTGGGCGAGCAGTACTTC. This encodes CAWGRLGEQYF.

The chain has TRBV7-9 and TRBJ2-1; possibly TRBD1 or TRBD2 for D (5 bases each). Trimming stripped 5 bases from V and 10 bases from J, with 12 bases between. Germline assignment: CDR1 SEHNR and CDR2 FQNEAQ (reference sequence). The CDR3 has 12 residues. The CDR3 protein is CASSRVGREQFF. The CDR3 DNA is TGTGCCAGCAGCCGGGTGGGACGCGAGCAGTTCTTC.

The gene calls are TRBV10-1 and TRBJ2-3; D is unresolved. The ends were cut back, 9 bases at V and 8 bases at J, with 12 bases in the middle. The CDR3 is 11 residues long. Per germline, CDR1 WNHNN and CDR2 SYGVQD (reference sequence). CDR3 DNA sequence: TGCGCCAGTCATCTGACTGGTACGCAGTATTTT. It is translated as CASHLTGTQYF.

There are many counts of this clonotype. This chain joins TRBV29-1 and TRBJ1-1; D is ambiguous. V was clipped by 3 bases and J by 0 bases, with 11 bases between them. CDR1 and CDR2 from the germline V gene are SQVTM and ANQGSEA. This CDR3 is 14 amino acids long. Here the CDR3 reads CSVDSHSMNTEAFF. In DNA, the CDR3 is TGCAGCGTTGATTCGCACAGCATGAACACTGAAGCTTTCTTT.

This clonotype was detected many times. The CDR3 spells CASTRTGGHYGYTF. CDR3 bases: TGTGCCAGCACCCGGACAGGGGGACACTATGGCTACACCTTC. The rearrangement uses TRBV28 and TRBJ1-2; 10 bases are a match to TRBD1. V was clipped by 7 bases and J by 3 bases; unmatched bases: 5. The CDR3 is made up of 14 amino acids. The germline V gene has CDR1 MDHEN and CDR2 SYDVKM.

The chain employs TRBV6-1 and TRBJ2-1; 10 bases are a match to TRBD1. This CDR3 is 14 amino acids long. Germline CDR1 and CDR2: MNHNS and SASEGT. J lost 6 bases, V lost 6 bases, and 5 bases had no gene match. The DNA for the CDR3 is TGTGCCAGCAGAAGACAGGGGGCGGGCAATGAGCAGTTCTTC. It encodes CASRRQGAGNEQFF.

Turning to this clonotype: A far larger clone is a single base away, which makes a read error likely. J is TRBJ2-5 and V is TRBV27; TRBD2 is a possible D gene (6 bases). In germline, CDR1 is MNHEY, CDR2 SMNVEV (reference sequence). This CDR3 is 16 amino acids long. V gave up 5 bases and J gave up 2 bases, with 18 bases separating them. The CDR3 here is CASSEATGGIQETQYF. The CDR3 DNA follows: TGTGCCAGCAGTGAAGCGACTGGCGGGATACAAGAGACCCAGTACTTC.

This clonotype has ten or more counts. This chain's CDR3 is CASSSSQRSTDTQYF. CDR3 bases: TGTGCCAGCAGTTCCTCCCAGCGGAGCACAGATACGCAGTATTTT. This chain links TRBV6-5 with TRBJ2-3; TRBD2 might be the D (5 bases). The CDR3 spans 15 residues. V lost 4 bases to trimming and J lost 0 bases, with 11 bases between them. CDR1 is MNHEY, CDR2 SVGAGI, per germline.

The sample holds many counts of this clonotype. This chain uses TRBV6-1 with TRBJ2-7; 7 bases align to TRBD1. After removal of 5 bases from V and 3 bases from J, the junction contained 7 bases not matched to a gene. This CDR3 comprises 14 residues. Germline V gene data show CDR1 as MNHNS and CDR2 as SASEGT. CDR3 DNA: TGTGCCAGCAGTCAAGAGGGACAGCGCTACGAGCAGTACTTC. Protein product: CASSQEGQRYEQYF.

The sample holds many counts of this clonotype. The chain links TRBV20-1 to TRBJ2-1; perhaps TRBD2 as D (6 bases). Germline lookup yields CDR1 DFQATT and CDR2 SNEGSKA (reference sequence). The CDR3 spans 14 residues. The ends were cut back, 5 bases at V and 6 bases at J, with 17 bases in the middle. CDR3 bases: TGCAGTGCTGAAGTAGCGCGGGGCAGCAATGAGCAGTTCTTC. It yields the protein CSAEVARGSNEQFF.

There are many counts of this clonotype. The chain is built from TRBV11-2 and TRBJ2-1; TRBD1 might be the D (6 bases). The CDR3 has 15 amino acids. The V gene lost 3 bases and the J gene lost 3 bases, with 12 bases spanning the gap. In germline, CDR1 is SGHAT, CDR2 FQNNGV. The CDR3 nucleotides read TGTGCCAGCAGCTTGCTTCCAGGGGTCTACAATGAGCAGTTCTTC. It is translated as CASSLLPGVYNEQFF.

This clonotype was seen at least ten times. The V and J genes are TRBV24-1 and TRBJ2-6; 8 bases are a match to TRBD1. The V segment lost 2 bases and the J segment 3 bases; nucleotides outside the gene matches: 5. The CDR3 loop spans 17 amino acids. Looked up from germline, CDR1 is KGHDR and CDR2 is SFDVKD. CDR3 nucleotides: TGTGCCACCAGTGATTCCGGCAGGGGGCGTGGGGCCAACGTCCTGACTTTC. The encoded protein is CATSDSGRGRGANVLTF.

There are many counts of this clonotype. The CDR3 loop is CSAKRTGAYEQYF. CDR3 nucleotides: TGCAGTGCTAAAAGGACAGGAGCCTACGAGCAGTACTTC. The chain joins TRBV20-1 to TRBJ2-7, with TRBD1 matching 7 bases. Trimming at V came to 4 bases and at J to 2 bases, leaving 5 bases not matched to a gene. The CDR3 spans 13 residues. Germline V gene lookup returns CDR1 DFQATT and CDR2 SNEGSKA (reference sequence).

The V call is TRBV28, the J call TRBJ2-7, with 7 bases identical to TRBD1. This CDR3 is 15 amino acids long. Looked up from germline, CDR1 is MDHEN and CDR2 is SYDVKM. V dropped 4 bases and J dropped 1; count of bases not matched to a gene: 7. The CDR3 coding sequence is TGTGCCAGCAGTTCGAGACAGGGAAGGTCCTACGAGCAGTACTTC. Protein sequence: CASSSRQGRSYEQYF.

This clonotype was counted at least ten times. The chain recombines TRBV20-1 with TRBJ2-7; 10 bases are a match to TRBD2. The V gene's germline CDR1 is DFQATT and CDR2 SNEGSKA (reference sequence). The CDR3 consists of 13 residues. V shed 8 bases, J shed 4 bases, and the junction held 8 bases outside the gene matches. The CDR3 is CSPQREGGYEQYF. The CDR3 coding sequence is TGCAGTCCCCAGCGGGAGGGCGGGTACGAGCAGTACTTC.

This chain connects TRBV7-3 to TRBJ2-7, with 7 bases aligning to TRBD1. Germline V CDR1 and CDR2: SGHTA, FQGTGA. The junction had 6 bases not matched to a gene; V was cut back by 4 bases and J by 3 bases. There are 14 residues in the CDR3. The CDR3 loop is CASSWTGPHYEQYF. The CDR3 DNA sequence: TGTGCCAGCAGCTGGACAGGCCCACACTACGAGCAGTACTTC.

The sample holds many counts of this clonotype. The CDR3 spells CASSLLGTGGKDTQYF. CDR3 nucleotides: TGTGCCAGCAGTTTATTAGGGACAGGGGGCAAAGATACGCAGTATTTT. This chain links TRBV27 with TRBJ2-3; 12 nucleotides match TRBD1. The J segment lost 5 bases and the V segment lost 1 base, leaving 4 bases of the junction unmatched. The CDR3 length is 16 residues. Germline CDR1 MNHEY, CDR2 SMNVEV (reference sequence).

This clonotype was recorded many times. A far more abundant clone sits one base away, making this likely a read error. This chain connects TRBV7-8 to TRBJ2-3; the D is unclear. Judging by the DNA end, TRBJ2-5 fits better; the J call may be wrong. CDR3 length: 15 residues. Germline CDR1 is SGHVS and CDR2 is FQNEAQ. The CDR3 bases are TGTGCCAGCAGCGAAAGACCGAATGAACAAGAGGCCCAGTACTTC. It yields the protein CASSERPNEQEAQYF.

The chain uses TRBV7-8 and TRBJ2-1; 7 nucleotides line up with TRBD2. V trimming: 1 base; J trimming: 9 bases; junction bases outside the gene matches: 6. Germline assignment: CDR1 SGHVS and CDR2 FQNEAQ. The CDR3 has 14 amino acids. The CDR3 protein is CASSLGGGGFEQFF. The DNA of the CDR3 is TGTGCCAGCAGCTTAGGGGGGGGGGGGTTTGAGCAGTTCTTC.

In this sample, this clonotype turned up a few times. V is TRBV9 and J is TRBJ2-1; TRBD2 might be the D (6 bases). The CDR3 spans 16 residues. Between the trimmed V and J ends, which lost 2 bases and 2 bases, there was a span of 14 bases. Germline V gene lookup returns CDR1 SGDLS and CDR2 YYNGEE. CDR3 coding DNA: TGTGCCAGCAGCGTTGGCCGGGACTCGGCCTACAATGAGCAGTTCTTC. It yields the protein CASSVGRDSAYNEQFF.

The J gene is TRBJ2-3, the V gene TRBV6-1; TRBD2 matches 7 bases. With V trimmed by 6 bases and J by 2 bases, 11 bases remained unmatched. The CDR3 has 16 residues. Per the germline V gene, CDR1 is MNHNS and CDR2 is SASEGT. The CDR3 sequence: CASRDPTREATDTQYF. CDR3 sequence (DNA): TGTGCCAGCAGGGATCCGACTCGGGAGGCCACAGATACGCAGTATTTT.

This clonotype appeared many times. This chain joins TRBV6-2 or TRBV6-3 and TRBJ2-7; D remains ambiguous. Trimming removed 5 bases at V and 1 base at J, with 9 bases between. The CDR3 has 13 residues. Germline V gives CDR1 MNHEY, CDR2 SVGEGT. Here the CDR3 DNA reads TGTGCCAGCAGTATCCGGGCTTCCTACGAGCAGTACTTC. It translates to CASSIRASYEQYF.

The chain links TRBV5-1 to TRBJ2-1, with no clear D. Per germline, CDR1 SGHRS and CDR2 YFSETQ. The ends were cut back, 0 bases at V and 0 bases at J, with 4 bases in the middle. The CDR3 is 14 amino acids. The CDR3 region is CASSLDISYNEQFF. CDR3 coding DNA: TGCGCCAGCAGCTTGGACATCTCCTACAATGAGCAGTTCTTC.

This clonotype was detected many times. The rearrangement links TRBV28 to TRBJ1-1, with 7 bases fitting TRBD1. CDR3 length: 14 amino acids. Germline V lookup: CDR1 MDHEN, CDR2 SYDVKM. Trimming took 8 bases from V and 6 from J; bases not matched to a gene: 12. CDR3 in amino acids: CASGSLQGRAEAFF. In DNA, the CDR3 is TGTGCCAGCGGTTCCCTACAGGGGAGGGCTGAAGCTTTCTTT.